A single sample gave rise to the 19 T cell receptor beta chains below, sequenced in a study of Ad26.COV2.S vaccination and SARS-CoV-2 variants. Clones were sequenced by immunoSEQ multiplex PCR, and TCRdb holds only the in-frame ones, with some missing. The sample carries approximately 340,000 clones, approximately 81% recorded once. Treatment: 19 received Ad26.COV2.S at low or high dose, single or two shots; 5 received placebo; per-sample allocation not given. Sampling was performed 63 days after the first vaccine or placebo injection. The sequencing used peripheral blood, collected in a trial of Ad26.COV2.S vaccine versus placebo. Receptors originate from a person between 18 and 65 years old who received the Ad26.COV2.S COVID-19 vaccine or a placebo.

The V and J genes are TRBV4-1 and TRBJ2-7; D perhaps matches TRBD1 (6 bases). Germline CDR1 is MGHRA and CDR2 is YSYEKL. The V gene lost 0 bases and the J gene lost 1 base, with 10 bases spanning the gap. The CDR3 runs to 15 residues. The CDR3 protein is CASSQEGTQSYEQYF. CDR3 in DNA: TGCGCCAGCAGCCAAGAAGGGACACAATCCTACGAGCAGTACTTC.

The chain uses TRBV7-2 and TRBJ2-7; D is perhaps TRBD1 or TRBD2 (6 bases each). The CDR3 extends over 12 amino acids. Between the trimmed V and J ends, which lost 5 bases and 6 bases, there was a span of 11 bases. Germline-derived CDR1 and CDR2 are SGHTA and FQGNSA. CDR3 region: CASSIQGGEQYF. The CDR3 DNA reads TGTGCCAGCAGCATACAGGGAGGCGAGCAGTACTTC.

V and J are TRBV27 and TRBJ2-1; TRBD2 agrees at 11 bases. V shed 8 bases, J shed 4 bases, and the junction held 7 bases outside the gene matches. This CDR3 contains 15 residues. Germline values: CDR1 MNHEY, CDR2 SMNVEV (reference sequence). For the CDR3, the DNA is TGTGCCAGCGGATCCGGGACTAGCGGATACAATGAGCAGTTCTTC. Its protein product is CASGSGTSGYNEQFF.

CDR3: CASSGGTLYTGELFF. CDR3 nucleotide sequence: TGCGCCAGCAGCGGGGGGACTCTCTACACCGGGGAGCTGTTTTTT. This chain links TRBV5-1 with TRBJ2-2, with a weak D call TRBD2 (6 bases). CDR1 is SGHRS and CDR2 is YFSETQ in the germline V gene. The CDR3 spans 15 residues. Trimming took off 4 bases at V and 3 bases at J, with 13 bases between the two ends.

The chain combines TRBV18 with TRBJ1-6; D perhaps matches TRBD1 (6 bases). There are 15 residues in the CDR3. Germline CDR1 reads KGHSH; CDR2 reads LQKENI. Trimming removed 5 bases at V and 7 bases at J, with 15 bases between. This CDR3 reads CASSTGGGPNSPLHF. The CDR3 nucleotides read TGTGCCAGCTCAACCGGAGGGGGGCCAAATTCACCCCTCCACTTT. The whole variable domain, remainder taken from reference TRBV18 and TRBJ1-6, is NAGVMQNPRHLVRRRGQEARLRCSPMKGHSHVYWYRQLPEEGLKFMVYLQKENIIDESGMPKERFSAEFPKEGPSILRIQQVVRGDSAAYFCASSTGGGPNSPLHFGNGTRLTVT.

The chain links TRBV4-3 to TRBJ2-7; D remains ambiguous. Germline CDR1 and CDR2: LGHNA and YSLEER. The CDR3 sequence is 13 residues long. V was cut by 1 base and J by 4 bases, with 8 bases left in between. The CDR3 nucleotides are TGCGCCAGCAGCCAAGGTCCGGAGTACGAGCAGTACTTC. Translated, it gives CASSQGPEYEQYF.

This rearrangement joins TRBV6-5 to TRBJ1-2, with D tentatively TRBD1 (5 bases). The V end was cut by 2 bases, the J end by 4 bases, with 8 bases between. The CDR3 covers 13 residues. Germline-derived CDR1 and CDR2 are MNHEY and SVGAGI. CDR3: CASSYGTVYGYTF. For the CDR3, the DNA is TGTGCCAGCAGTTACGGGACCGTCTATGGCTACACCTTC.

The V gene is TRBV30, the J gene TRBJ1-2; D gene uncertain. Trimming shortened V by 0 bases and J by 5 bases, and 10 bases separated the two germline ends. CDR1 GTSNPN and CDR2 SVGIG come from the germline V gene (reference sequence). The CDR3 is 13 residues long. Here the CDR3 DNA reads TGTGCCTGGAGTGTGGCAGAGTCATATGGCTACACCTTC. This sequence encodes CAWSVAESYGYTF.

This chain uses TRBV11-2 with TRBJ2-5; 9 bases are shared with TRBD1. Germline V gene lookup returns CDR1 SGHAT and CDR2 FQNNGV. The CDR3 sequence is 16 residues long. V was pared by 5 bases and J by 5 bases, with 12 bases of the junction left unmatched. The CDR3 region is CASSPYRDRDSETQYF. The CDR3 DNA reads as TGTGCCAGCAGCCCATACCGGGACAGGGATAGCGAGACCCAGTACTTC.

V gene TRBV5-1 combines with J gene TRBJ1-1; D is ambiguous. Trimming took off 4 bases at V and 3 bases at J, with 10 bases between the two ends. The CDR3 sequence is 13 residues long. From germline, CDR1 is SGHRS and CDR2 YFSETQ. CDR3 protein: CASSDAGYTEAFF. The DNA of the CDR3 is TGCGCCAGCAGCGACGCAGGCTACACTGAAGCTTTCTTT. Together with reference TRBV5-1 and TRBJ1-1, the CDR3 gives the full variable domain: KAGVTQTPRYLIKTRGQQVTLSCSPISGHRSVSWYQQTPGQGLQFLFEYFSETQRNKGNFPGRFSGRQFSNSRSEMNVSTLELGDSALYLCASSDAGYTEAFFGQGTRLTVV.

The V and J genes are TRBV5-1 and TRBJ2-5; unclear D gene. Germline CDR1 is SGHRS and CDR2 is YFSETQ. V was shortened by 5 bases and J by 3 bases, with 14 bases between the two germline ends. The CDR3 runs to 14 residues. CDR3 in DNA: TGCGCCAGCAGGTCGGGCCTTTTCGAAGAGACCCAGTACTTC. Its protein is CASRSGLFEETQYF.

The chain joins TRBV7-9 to TRBJ2-1, with 9 bases identical to TRBD2. Germline V lookup: CDR1 SEHNR, CDR2 FQNEAQ (reference sequence). V shed 2 bases and J 4 bases; nucleotides not matched to a gene: 3. CDR3 size: 15 residues. The CDR3 reads CASSLSLAGYNEQFF. CDR3 DNA sequence: TGTGCCAGCAGCTTATCCCTAGCGGGATACAATGAGCAGTTCTTC.

The chain recombines TRBV7-9 with TRBJ2-6; D is ambiguous. This CDR3 is 15 amino acids long. CDR1 SEHNR and CDR2 FQNEAQ come from the germline V gene (reference sequence). V gave up 5 bases and J gave up 0 bases, with 8 bases separating them. The CDR3 nucleotides are TGTGCCAGCAGCCAGCCCAACTCTGGGGCCAACGTCCTGACTTTC. Encoded protein: CASSQPNSGANVLTF.

The chain recombines TRBV11-2 with TRBJ2-4; 8 nucleotides agree with TRBD1. Germline CDR1 SGHAT, CDR2 FQNNGV. The CDR3 runs to 16 residues. The V and J ends lost 1 base and 9 bases, in that order; junction bases with no gene match: 11. CDR3 in amino acids: CASSLVLAGGVSIQYF. CDR3 sequence (DNA): TGTGCCAGCAGCTTAGTTTTGGCAGGGGGCGTCAGCATTCAGTACTTC.

The chain has TRBV6-6 and TRBJ2-2, with 7 bases lining up with TRBD1. V trimming: 5 bases; J trimming: 7 bases; junction bases outside the gene matches: 4. Per the germline V gene, CDR1 is MNHNY and CDR2 is SVGAGI (reference sequence). The CDR3 covers 13 residues. This CDR3 is CASSTTGVGELFF. Written as DNA, the CDR3 is TGTGCCAGCAGTACCACAGGGGTCGGGGAGCTGTTTTTT.

This chain joins TRBV19 and TRBJ2-7, with D unresolved. The V gene lost 2 bases and the J gene lost 2 bases, with 10 bases spanning the gap. The CDR3 contains 14 residues. CDR1 is LNHDA and CDR2 is SQIVND in the germline V gene (reference sequence). The chain's CDR3 is CASSISEITYEQYF. The CDR3 region has the DNA TGTGCCAGTAGTATATCCGAGATTACCTACGAGCAGTACTTC.

V and J are TRBV30 and TRBJ1-5; TRBD1 might be the D (5 bases). The CDR3 runs 14 residues. V shed 2 bases and J shed 4 bases, with 12 bases lying between them. The germline V gene has CDR1 GTSNPN and CDR2 SVGIG (reference sequence). The CDR3 reads CAWSRQGDNQPQHF. The DNA for the CDR3 is TGTGCCTGGAGTCGGCAGGGAGATAATCAGCCCCAGCATTTT.

The V call is TRBV13, the J call TRBJ2-2, with no clear D. The V gene lost 5 bases and the J gene lost 7 bases, with 14 bases spanning the gap. The CDR3 covers 14 residues. Per the germline V gene, CDR1 is PRHDT and CDR2 is FYEKMQ (reference sequence). The CDR3 DNA sequence: TGTGCCAGCAGCCAAACGGCAGAGTACGGGGAGCTGTTTTTT. Translating gives CASSQTAEYGELFF.

As for this clone: The same CDR3 also results from other DNA sequences found in this sample. The rearrangement uses TRBV19 and TRBJ2-5; the D gene is possibly TRBD1 (6 bases). Germline V gene sequence: CDR1 LNHDA, CDR2 SQIVND (reference sequence). The CDR3 sequence is 13 residues long. The V end was cut by 4 bases, the J end by 0 bases, with 6 bases between. This CDR3 reads CASSRQDQETQYF. The DNA of the CDR3 is TGTGCCAGTAGTAGACAGGACCAAGAGACCCAGTACTTC.